This TCR beta chain was identified in a study of identifying expanded T cells in peripheral blood. Study outcomes and limitations: About 1.2 clones differed between technical replicates, versus about 16 and 19 over time.

CDR1 and CDR2 from the germline V gene are SGHAT and FQNNGV. V lost 6 bases to trimming and J lost 2 bases, with 28 bases between them. The CDR3 spans 19 residues. Remarks on this clone: Its antigen is not identified.

Only in-frame clones appear in the TCRdb table, and some are missing; sequencing was by immunoSEQ multiplex PCR. The sample lists 100,000 to 150,000 clones; 75% to 90% were seen once. This chain uses TRBV11-2 with TRBJ1-1, with no clear D. The source is a person between 18 and 75 years old in good health. Sample: blood. In nucleotides, the CDR3 is TGTGCCAGCAGGCCCTTAAGCGGAGGGAACATACGACTTAACACTGAAGCTTTCTTT. It specifies CASRPLSGGNIRLNTEAFF.